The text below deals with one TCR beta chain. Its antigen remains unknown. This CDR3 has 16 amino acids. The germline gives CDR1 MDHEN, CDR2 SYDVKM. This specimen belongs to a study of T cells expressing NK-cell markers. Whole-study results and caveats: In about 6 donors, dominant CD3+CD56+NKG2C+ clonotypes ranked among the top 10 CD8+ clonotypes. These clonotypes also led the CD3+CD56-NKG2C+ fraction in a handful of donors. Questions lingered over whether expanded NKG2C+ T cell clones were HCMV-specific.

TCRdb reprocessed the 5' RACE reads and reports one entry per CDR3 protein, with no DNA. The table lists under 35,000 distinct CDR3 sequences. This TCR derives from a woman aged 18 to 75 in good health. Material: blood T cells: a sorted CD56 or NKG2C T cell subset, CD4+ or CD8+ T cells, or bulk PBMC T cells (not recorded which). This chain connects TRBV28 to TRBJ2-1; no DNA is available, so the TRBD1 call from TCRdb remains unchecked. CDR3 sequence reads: CASSLLPGQGENEQFF.